The TCR beta chain under discussion was sequenced for a study of naive and memory T cell subsets. The CDR3 loop spans 14 amino acids. CDR1 is SGDLS, CDR2 YYNGEE, per germline. Deletions cut 0 bases from V and 3 bases from J, with 9 bases between. The library had UMIs added by 3' ligation of an oligonucleotide to TCR cDNA. Unsorted total RNA, roughly 1 to 1000 ng, was DNase treated before reverse transcription. Ligated cDNA underwent four rounds of PCR with nested alpha and beta constant region primers and SP2. Via MiXCR, TCRdb re-called the 5' RACE reads, giving one row per CDR3 protein. The sample records around 56,000 distinct CDR3 sequences, approximately 8% being singletons.

The chain carries TRBV9 and TRBJ1-1, with D perhaps TRBD1 (5 bases). The origin of this receptor is a female donor in good health. As DNA, the CDR3 is TGTGCCAGCAGCGTAGGTCGGGACTACACTGAAGCTTTCTTT. Translating it yields CASSVGRDYTEAFF.